Listed below are T cell receptor beta chains from one sample, sequenced in a study of cytomegalovirus exposure and HLA in healthy donors. The assay was immunoSEQ multiplex PCR, and TCRdb's table has in-frame clones only and misses some. Of roughly 79,000 clones listed, 60% to 80% are singletons. Sequenced input: PBMCs. The source of these receptors is a woman aged 45-60 years in good health and CMV-seropositive. The CDR3 runs from the conserved cysteine through the conserved F or W. D genes are given only for firm matches. Expanded clones get a size class; other rows say once, few or many, or leave the size out.

TGTGCCAGCAGTTATGGCAGGGTCGCTAACTATGGCTACACCTTC,CASSYGRVANYGYTF,TRBJ1-2,-,TRBV6-5,few
TGTGCCAGCAGTTTAGCCTACATCGGGACTAGCGGGGGGACAGATACGCAGTATTTT,CASSLAYIGTSGGTDTQYF,TRBJ2-3,TRBD2,TRBV28,-
TGTGCCAGCAATCCAAGGACTAGCGGCCTACAGGAGCAGTACTTC,CASNPRTSGLQEQYF,TRBJ2-7,TRBD2,TRBV6-1,-
TGTGCCAGCAGTGATTTCTTTGGGGCTAGCGGGAGTCAGGAGACCCAGTACTTC,CASSDFFGASGSQETQYF,TRBJ2-5,TRBD2,TRBV2,-
TGTGCCAGTAACGGGGGAGGGAGAGAGACCCAGTACTTC,CASNGGGRETQYF,TRBJ2-5,TRBD2,TRBV19,-
TGTGCCAGCAGTGGGACTATTAGTAGTGAGCAGTTCTTC,CASSGTISSEQFF,TRBJ2-1,-,TRBV2,-
TGTGCCAGCAGCTCCCTGGGGGGGCCTCAGCCCCAGCATTTT,CASSSLGGPQPQHF,TRBJ1-5,-,TRBV7-2,few
TGTGCCAGCAGTTACGTCGGGGGAGCCACAGATACGCAGTATTTT,CASSYVGGATDTQYF,TRBJ2-3,-,TRBV27,-
TGTGCCAGCAGCCTTGGACAGAACACTGAAGCTTTCTTT,CASSLGQNTEAFF,TRBJ1-1,-,TRBV7-9,-
TGCGCCAGCAGCCATGAGGGGGCAAGCTCACCCCTCCACTTT,CASSHEGASSPLHF,TRBJ1-6,TRBD1,TRBV4-1,-
TGTGCCAGCATCCCTTGGGGCAGGGGGAATCAGCCCCAGCATTTT,CASIPWGRGNQPQHF,TRBJ1-5,TRBD1,TRBV28,-
TGTGCCAGTAGTAAGGGGGGACTAGCGGGGTACAATGAGCAGTTCTTC,CASSKGGLAGYNEQFF,TRBJ2-1,TRBD2,TRBV19,-
TGTGCCAGCAGCCCAGGGTTTGAGACCCAGTACTTC,CASSPGFETQYF,TRBJ2-5,-,TRBV9,-
TGCAGCGTTCCGGACAGGGGGCAAAGTCACTATGGCTACACCTTC,CSVPDRGQSHYGYTF,TRBJ1-2,TRBD1,TRBV29-1,-
TGCGCCAGCAGCGAAGGTCTAGTATCCTACGAGCAGTACTTC,CASSEGLVSYEQYF,TRBJ2-7,-,TRBV5-1,-
TGTGCCAGCAGCGCTACAGGGGCCTCTGAAAAACTGTTTTTT,CASSATGASEKLFF,TRBJ1-4,TRBD1,TRBV9,-
TGTGCCAGCAGCACGGGACTAGCGTCCTACGAGCAGTACTTC,CASSTGLASYEQYF,TRBJ2-7,TRBD2,TRBV7-9,-
TGTGCCAGCAGTTACTCCAGGACTCCTAGCGAGACCCAGTACTTC,CASSYSRTPSETQYF,TRBJ2-5,-,TRBV6-5,-
TGTGCCATCAGGACTAGCGGGGGGTTCAATGAGCAGTTCTTC,CAIRTSGGFNEQFF,TRBJ2-1,TRBD2,TRBV10-3,-
TGCAGCGTTGGGGGTGGGAGCTCCTACGAGCAGTACTTC,CSVGGGSSYEQYF,TRBJ2-7,-,TRBV29-1,-
TGTGCCAGCACCCTAGTGGGTAACACTGAAGCTTTCTTT,CASTLVGNTEAFF,TRBJ1-1,-,TRBV6-6,-
TGTGCCAGCAAGAGGACTAGCCAAGACAATGAGCAGTTCTTC,CASKRTSQDNEQFF,TRBJ2-1,TRBD2,TRBV2,few
TGTGCCAGCAGCCAAGATAGGACAGCACTCACTGAAGCTTTCTTT,CASSQDRTALTEAFF,TRBJ1-1,-,TRBV4-2,-
TGCGCCAGCACCCGATACGGGCCCGGGGGAGAGACCCAGTACTTC,CASTRYGPGGETQYF,TRBJ2-5,-,TRBV5-1,-
TGTGCCTGGGTCATAGCGGGAGGTGGGAATGAGCAGTTCTTC,CAWVIAGGGNEQFF,TRBJ2-1,TRBD2,TRBV30,-
TGCGCCAGCAGTCAATCCGTGACAGGGCCACCGGACTATGGCTACACCTTC,CASSQSVTGPPDYGYTF,TRBJ1-2,TRBD1,TRBV23-1,once
TGCGCCAGCACTCGGGACAGCTATGGCTACACCTTC,CASTRDSYGYTF,TRBJ1-2,TRBD1,TRBV10-2,-
TGTGCCAGCAAACCTCTAGCGGGGCCTGTGGAGCAGTACTTC,CASKPLAGPVEQYF,TRBJ2-7,TRBD2,TRBV2,-
TGTGCCAGCAGGGACAGGGAAATCGGCAATCAGCCCCAGCATTTT,CASRDREIGNQPQHF,TRBJ1-5,TRBD1,TRBV2,-
TGCGCCAGCAGGGAAGAGGGTGGAGTGTCCCGTGGCTACACCTTC,CASREEGGVSRGYTF,TRBJ1-2,-,TRBV5-1,-
TGTGCCAGCACTCCCACGACAGGGGGTTTCCAGTACTTC,CASTPTTGGFQYF,TRBJ2-5,TRBD1,TRBV6-1,few
TGTGCCAGCAGCGCGGTAGGGGTGGGGACAGATACGCAGTATTTT,CASSAVGVGTDTQYF,TRBJ2-3,-,TRBV7-9,-
TGCACCAGCAGAAATAAAGGGGGAGATGAAAAACTGTTTTTT,CTSRNKGGDEKLFF,TRBJ1-4,-,TRBV1,-
TGTGCCAGCAGCCCCAGTCCCCCTCTAGCCTACGAGCAGTACTTC,CASSPSPPLAYEQYF,TRBJ2-7,-,TRBV5-4,-
TGTGCCAGCAGCCGATTCCAGGGACTTTTGAACACCGGGGAGCTGTTTTTT,CASSRFQGLLNTGELFF,TRBJ2-2,-,TRBV5-8,few
TGTGCCAGCAGCGCCGGGACTTCGAGTGGCCGGCAGTACTTC,CASSAGTSSGRQYF,TRBJ2-7,-,TRBV7-9,-
TGTGCCAGCAGCTTGGGGGACAGGGCTAACAATGAGCAATTCTTC,CASSLGDRANNEQFF,TRBJ2-1,TRBD1,TRBV5-4,once
TGCGCCAGCAGTCCACAGGCGTCGAGAACAGAAGCTTTCTTT,CASSPQASRTEAFF,TRBJ1-1,-,TRBV5-1,-
TGTGCCAGCAGCTTTCTCGGGACTCTCGAGCAGTACTTC,CASSFLGTLEQYF,TRBJ2-7,-,TRBV11-2,-
TGTGCCAGCAGCTCTCGGGTTGGTGCTAGCTCCTACGAGCAGTACTTC,CASSSRVGASSYEQYF,TRBJ2-7,-,TRBV5-4,once
TGTGCCAGCAATCCCGGTGGCTCCCGGGTGGAGCAGTACTTC,CASNPGGSRVEQYF,TRBJ2-7,-,TRBV6-5,once
TGTGCCAGCAGCCAAAGCGAGGGTTGGGGCACAGATACGCAGTATTTT,CASSQSEGWGTDTQYF,TRBJ2-3,-,TRBV4-2,-
TGTGCCAGCAGTCAGGGATTGTATGGCTACACCTTC,CASSQGLYGYTF,TRBJ1-2,-,TRBV6-5,-
TGTGCCAGCAGACGCGTTAAGAGTCAGCCCCAGCATTTT,CASRRVKSQPQHF,TRBJ1-5,-,TRBV27,-
TGTGCCAGCGGCGGGGTATCAAACACCGGGGAGCTGTTTTTT,CASGGVSNTGELFF,TRBJ2-2,-,TRBV2,-
TGTGCCAGCTCCGACAAGACCGGGATTCAAGAGACCCAGTACTTC,CASSDKTGIQETQYF,TRBJ2-5,-,TRBV18,-
TGTGCCAGCAGTCCGGGAATTTATACAGATACGCAGTATTTT,CASSPGIYTDTQYF,TRBJ2-3,-,TRBV27,-
TGTGCCAGCAGTTTGGGGGCGCGCCGTGGCTACACCTTC,CASSLGARRGYTF,TRBJ1-2,-,TRBV27,once